The 18 T cell receptor beta chains below all came from one sample that was sequenced in a study of T cells in women clearing cervical HPV infection. The table came from immunoSEQ multiplex PCR; TCRdb's copy has only in-frame clones and leaves some out. Recorded for this sample: approximately 35,000 clones. Sequenced material: blood buffy coat. These receptors all come from a woman aged 18 to 69 with a cervical HPV16 infection that either progressed to CIN3+ or cleared (not recorded which).

For this clone: Read data end 3 residues before the CDR3 end; the end is taken from the germline J gene. The chain recombines TRBV5-1 with TRBJ2-7, with 10 nucleotides matching TRBD2. CDR1 is SGHRS, CDR2 YFSETQ, per germline. This CDR3 comprises 17 residues. V dropped 0 bases and J dropped 0; count of bases not matched to a gene: 6. CDR3 sequence: CASSLGLAGRSSYEQYF. Partial CDR3 DNA: TGCGCCAGCAGCTTGGGACTAGCGGGCAGGAGCTCCTACGAG.

On this clone itself: One end of the junction varies from germline; a read error may be responsible. The DNA ends 3 residues before the CDR3 does, and the rest of the CDR3 is filled in from the germline J gene. The rearrangement links TRBV7-7 to TRBJ2-5; TRBD2 is a possible D gene (7 bases). Germline V CDR1 and CDR2: SSHAT, FNYEAQ (reference sequence). The CDR3 consists of 14 residues. The CDR3 here is CASSPRGGGETQYF. The sequenced part of the CDR3 DNA is TGTGCTAGCAGCCCCAGAGGGGGGGGAGAGACC.

About this clone itself: The read ends 3 residues early relative to the CDR3; the germline J gene fills the gap. The chain uses TRBV20-1 and TRBJ2-4, with 9 bases that match TRBD1. Germline-derived CDR1 and CDR2 are DFQATT and SNEGSKA (reference sequence). CDR3 length: 13 residues. The chain's CDR3 is CSAPQGADYGQYF. The covered CDR3 bases are TGCAGTGCTCCACAGGGGGCCGACTATGGT.

As concerns this clone: The read finishes 3 residues shy of the CDR3 end, and the germline J gene is used to complete it. V is TRBV7-9 and J is TRBJ2-3; D uncertain. Germline-derived CDR1 and CDR2 are SEHNR and FQNEAQ (reference sequence). Trimming took 0 bases from V and 2 from J, leaving 9 bases between them. The CDR3 consists of 15 residues. CDR3: CASSLAWLYTDTQYF. CDR3 DNA, as far as it was read: TGTGCCAGCAGCTTAGCTTGGCTTTACACAGATACG.

In regard to this clone: The read gets to within 3 residues of the CDR3 end, and the germline J gene fills in the rest. The chain is built from TRBV30 and TRBJ1-1; no definite D call. CDR3 length equals 12 residues. V lost 2 bases and J lost 4, with 8 bases in between. Germline values: CDR1 GTSNPN, CDR2 SVGIG (reference sequence). CDR3: CAWSPGGTEAFF. CDR3 DNA, as far as it was read: TGTGCCTGGAGTCCCGGTGGCACTGAA.

A remark on this clone: With the read ending 3 residues before the CDR3 end, the germline J gene is used to fill in that end. The chain couples TRBV11-2 to TRBJ1-4, with TRBD1 matching 7 bases. V lost 8 bases, J lost 8 bases, and 8 bases stayed unmatched. This CDR3 has 13 residues. The germline V gene encodes CDR1 SGHAT and CDR2 FQNNGV. The CDR3 protein is CASGRDRNEKLFF. CDR3 DNA, as far as it was read: TGTGCCAGCGGTCGGGACAGAAACGAAAAA.

Comment on this clone: Read coverage stops 3 residues before the CDR3 terminus; the germline J gene supplies the remainder. V gene TRBV7-9 combines with J gene TRBJ2-2; unclear D gene. Trimming took off 5 bases at V and 3 bases at J, with 13 bases between the two ends. Germline CDR1 SEHNR, CDR2 FQNEAQ (reference sequence). The CDR3 runs to 15 residues. CDR3 DNA (partial): TGTGCCAGCAGCCGTGCGGCTACCCACACCGGGGAG. Translation gives CASSRAATHTGE. The CDR3, in full, reads CASSRAATHTGELFF. The variable domain in full, with the rest retrieved from reference TRBV7-9 and TRBJ2-2, is DTGVSQNPRHKITKRGQNVTFRCDPISEHNRLYWYRQTLGQGPEFLTYFQNEAQLEKSRLLSDRFSAERPKGSFSTLEIQRTEQGDSAMYLCASSRAATHTGELFFGEGSRLTVL.

CDR3 DNA (partial): TGTGCCAGTAGTGGGACTAACGGCACAGATACG. Its translation: CASSGTNGTDT. Given in full, the CDR3 is CASSGTNGTDTQYF. The rearrangement joins TRBV19 to TRBJ2-3, with 7 bases that match TRBD2. With the read ending 3 residues before the CDR3 end, the germline J gene is used to fill in that end. CDR3 size: 14 residues. Trimming removed 5 bases from V and 1 base from J; junction bases left unmatched: 3. Looked up from germline, CDR1 is LNHDA and CDR2 is SQIVND (reference sequence).

As to this clone: The CDR3 end falls 3 residues outside the read, so it is completed with the germline J gene. V gene TRBV6-2 or TRBV6-3 combines with J gene TRBJ2-1; the match to TRBD2 covers 11 bases. This CDR3 is built from 17 residues. CDR1 and CDR2 (germline): MNHEY, SVGEGT. V lost 2 bases and J lost 6; bases outside the gene matches: 9. CDR3 bases read: TGTGCCAGCAGTTACCCAATTGGACTAGCGGGCGGCAATGAG. This gives the protein CASSYPIGLAGGNE. The full CDR3 reads CASSYPIGLAGGNEQFF.

In the case of this clone: Sequencing ends 3 residues short of the CDR3 end; the germline J gene provides the rest. The V gene is TRBV18, the J gene TRBJ2-5; 8 bases agree with TRBD2. This CDR3 has 16 amino acids. V lost 1 base to trimming and J lost 7 bases; unmatched junction nucleotides: 11. Per germline, CDR1 KGHSH and CDR2 LQKENI. The CDR3 protein is CASSPQSISGAATQYF. Incomplete CDR3 DNA: TGTGCCAGCTCACCACAGAGCATTAGCGGGGCGGCGACC.

Comment on this clone: The read ends 3 residues shy of where the CDR3 ends; the end is completed using the germline J gene. This rearrangement joins TRBV10-3 to TRBJ2-1; 9 bases agree with TRBD1. The CDR3 is 14 residues long. V lost 7 bases and J lost 3; bases outside the gene matches: 4. Germline V lookup: CDR1 ENHRY, CDR2 SYGVKD. The CDR3 region is CAIKGTGNYNEQFF. Incomplete CDR3 DNA: TGTGCCATCAAGGGGACAGGGAACTACAATGAG.

With regard to this clone: The CDR3 end lies 3 residues beyond the end of the read and is filled in from the germline J gene. This chain joins TRBV2 and TRBJ2-2, with D maybe TRBD2 (5 bases). CDR1 and CDR2 (germline): SNHLY, FYNNEI. With 8 bases removed from V and 3 bases from J, the gap between germline ends came to 10 bases. The CDR3 extends over 13 amino acids. CDR3 in amino acids: CASRAVHTGELFF. Incomplete CDR3 DNA: TGTGCCAGCCGAGCGGTCCACACCGGGGAG.

Comments on this clone: The read stops 3 residues short of the end of the CDR3; the missing end is completed from the germline J gene. V and J are TRBV19 and TRBJ1-1, with 8 nucleotides matching TRBD1. V gave up 7 bases and J gave up 3 bases; unmatched junction bases: 7. Germline CDR1 reads LNHDA; CDR2 reads SQIVND (reference sequence). This CDR3 region has 14 residues. CDR3 DNA, as far as it was read: TGTGCCAGTATTGCGGACAGGGTTGACACTGAA. As protein: CASIADRVDTE. The full CDR3 protein is CASIADRVDTEAFF.

As regards this clone: The CDR3 end lies 3 residues beyond the end of the read and is filled in from the germline J gene. V gene TRBV30 combines with J gene TRBJ2-3; 7 nucleotides match TRBD2. Germline V gene data show CDR1 as GTSNPN and CDR2 as SVGIG (reference sequence). The J segment lost 0 bases and the V segment lost 3 bases, leaving 18 bases of the junction unmatched. This CDR3 spans 19 amino acids. CDR3: CAWRRSGFGYLTSTDTQYF. The sequenced CDR3 bases are TGTGCCTGGAGGCGTAGCGGGTTCGGGTACCTTACTAGCACAGATACG. Full variable domain (remainder filled in from reference TRBV30 and TRBJ2-3): SQTIHQWPATLVQPVGSPLSLECTVEGTSNPNLYWYRQAAGRGLQLLFYSVGIGQISSEVPQNLSASRPQDRQFILSSKKLLLSDSGFYLCAWRRSGFGYLTSTDTQYFGPGTRLTVL.

Details on this clone: Read coverage stops 3 residues before the CDR3 terminus; the germline J gene supplies the remainder. The genes are TRBV10-1 and TRBJ2-7, with D maybe TRBD1 (5 bases). The V gene's germline CDR1 is WNHNN and CDR2 SYGVQD (reference sequence). The CDR3 covers 14 residues. V lost 7 bases and J lost 2, with 15 bases in between. CDR3 DNA, as far as it was read: TGCGCCAGCACTCCCGTGGGGCAAACCTACGAG. This sequence encodes CASTPVGQTYE. The full CDR3 is CASTPVGQTYEQYF.

As concerns this clone: The read ends 3 residues before the CDR3 terminus; that terminus is restored from the germline J gene. The chain recombines TRBV5-1 with TRBJ1-1, with D perhaps TRBD1 (6 bases). Between the trimmed V and J ends, which lost 4 bases and 1 base, there was a span of 11 bases. This CDR3 is 14 amino acids long. CDR1 and CDR2 (germline): SGHRS, YFSETQ. The CDR3 protein is CASSHREENTEAFF. CDR3 DNA (partial): TGCGCCAGCAGCCACAGGGAAGAGAACACTGAA.

Concerning this clone: Read coverage stops 3 residues before the CDR3 terminus; the germline J gene supplies the remainder. The rearrangement uses TRBV14 and TRBJ2-1; 7 bases match TRBD2. Germline V gives CDR1 SGHDN, CDR2 FVKESK. The CDR3 runs 13 residues. V lost 3 bases to trimming and J lost 8 bases; unmatched junction nucleotides: 4. The CDR3 DNA, read in part, is TGTGCCAGCAGCCAGGGCGGGAGCGATGAG. Protein product: CASSQGGSDE. The full CDR3 sequence reads CASSQGGSDEQFF.

The CDR3 loop reads CASSLRTGELFF. CDR3 bases read: TGCGCCAGCAGCCTTAGAACCGGGGAG. V and J are TRBV4-1 and TRBJ2-2; no clear D gene. Read sequence stops 3 residues before the CDR3 end, and the germline J gene provides the missing end. This CDR3 comprises 12 residues. Germline V gene sequence: CDR1 MGHRA, CDR2 YSYEKL. Between the trimmed V and J ends, which lost 4 bases and 5 bases, there was a span of 5 bases.